This T cell receptor (beta chain) was obtained from a study of OX40 agonist ivuxolimab in advanced cancers. Patients were ineligible given autoimmune disease history or systemic immunosuppression. Unmatched junction bases numbered 2, after V lost 2 bases and J lost 1 base. CDR1 MDHEN and CDR2 SYDVKM come from the germline V gene. The CDR3 is made up of 17 amino acids. Concerning this clone itself: The antigen is undetermined.

Method: immunoSEQ multiplex PCR; TCRdb's copy keeps in-frame clones and lacks some. The table shows about 99,000 clones, with 90% to 96% occurring only once. Study outcomes and limitations: Average numbers of expanded clones were greater in CD8+ T cells than in CD4+. At 0.1 to 3.0 mg/kg, clonal expansion of CD4+ and CD8+ blood T cells had occurred by week 6. A proportion of nonresponders additionally exhibited low normalized T-cell clonal expansion.

The sequence derives from an adult with an advanced solid tumor such as melanoma, head and neck, liver or kidney cancer. This sample comprised CD4+ or CD8+ T cells sorted from blood, obtained in a trial of the OX40 agonist ivuxolimab. This rearrangement joins TRBV28 to TRBJ2-1; 13 nucleotides agree with TRBD2. CDR3 coding DNA: TGTGCCAGCAGTTTAGGACTAGCGGGGGTTTCCTACAATGAGCAGTTCTTC. Its translation is CASSLGLAGVSYNEQFF.